This entry lists 18 T cell receptor beta chains sequenced from one sample in a study of beta chain features in type 1 diabetes. TCRB transcripts that were expressed got sequenced, as all of the isolated RNA had been reverse transcribed. Using immunoSEQ multiplex PCR, the repertoire was profiled, and TCRdb retains in-frame clones only, with some absent. The sample yields about 150,000 clones, around 10% seen once. Sequencing was done on a sample of central memory CD4+ T cells from blood. Source of these receptors: a man aged 18-30 years in good health.

The table lists this clone with a few counts. A junction boundary mismatches the germline segment, possibly from a read error. The genes are TRBV7-7 and TRBJ1-3, with 9 bases that match TRBD1. The CDR3 spans 15 residues. Germline lookup yields CDR1 SSHAT and CDR2 FNYEAQ (reference sequence). CDR3 region: CASSLDRGPGNTIYF. Written as DNA, the CDR3 is TGTGCTAGCAGCCTGGACAGGGGTCCTGGAAACACCATATATTTT.

There are a few counts of this clone. The V call is TRBV5-4, the J call TRBJ2-5; possibly TRBD1 or TRBD2 for D (6 bases each). Germline V gives CDR1 SGHNT, CDR2 YYREEE (reference sequence). The CDR3 loop spans 14 amino acids. With 0 bases removed from V and 5 bases from J, the gap between germline ends came to 11 bases. DNA for the CDR3: TGTGCCAGCAGCTTGGCCCCGGGGGCTGAGACCCAGTACTTC. This encodes CASSLAPGAETQYF. The variable domain in full, completed from reference TRBV5-4 and TRBJ2-5, reads ETGVTQSPTHLIKTRGQQVTLRCSSQSGHNTVSWYQQALGQGPQFIFQYYREEENGRGNFPPRFSGLQFPNYSSELNVNALELDDSALYLCASSLAPGAETQYFGPGTRLLVL.

This chain joins TRBV6-5 and TRBJ1-2; D call uncertain. V lost 7 bases and J lost 4, with 10 bases in between. The CDR3 runs to 12 residues. CDR1 is MNHEY, CDR2 SVGAGI, per germline. CDR3 in DNA: TGTGCCAGCACAGCAAATTTCTATGGCTACACCTTC. It codes for CASTANFYGYTF.

This sequence joins TRBV4-2 and TRBJ1-1, with a weak D call TRBD1 (6 bases). The germline V gene has CDR1 LGHNA and CDR2 YNFKEQ. V was cut by 0 bases and J by 4 bases, with 18 bases left in between. This CDR3 has 17 residues. This CDR3 reads CASSQDFAGAGSTEAFF. In DNA, the CDR3 is TGTGCCAGCAGCCAAGATTTTGCGGGGGCTGGGAGCACTGAAGCTTTCTTT.

V usage is TRBV7-2 and J usage is TRBJ2-7; D gene unclear. V lost 2 bases and J lost 5, with 13 bases in between. This CDR3 is built from 14 residues. The V gene's germline CDR1 is SGHTA and CDR2 FQGNSA. CDR3 nucleotides: TGTGCCAGCAGCTTAAGGGAAACAAACCACGAGCAGTACTTC. Its protein product is CASSLRETNHEQYF.

The sample holds many counts of this clone. The V call is TRBV18, the J call TRBJ2-3; D unclear. The germline V and J ends were trimmed by 2 bases and 6 bases, with 15 bases remaining between them. The CDR3 runs to 15 residues. Germline V gene lookup returns CDR1 KGHSH and CDR2 LQKENI. CDR3 in amino acids: CASSPLTPVRDTQYF. The CDR3 nucleotides are TGTGCCAGCTCACCATTGACCCCGGTTCGCGATACGCAGTATTTT.

There are many counts of this clone. J is TRBJ2-7 and V is TRBV10-3, with D perhaps matching TRBD1 (5 bases). The CDR3 is made up of 14 amino acids. The germline V and J ends were trimmed by 5 bases and 2 bases, with 13 bases remaining between them. Per germline, CDR1 ENHRY and CDR2 SYGVKD. CDR3 sequence reads: CAISTSDSPYEQYF. In DNA, the CDR3 is TGTGCCATCAGTACATCTGACAGCCCCTACGAGCAGTACTTC.

This clone was observed a few times. The V gene is TRBV5-5, the J gene TRBJ2-7; D gene uncertain. With 4 bases removed from V and 5 bases from J, the gap between germline ends came to 16 bases. CDR3 length: 14 residues. CDR1 and CDR2 from the germline V gene are SGHKS and YYEKEE (reference sequence). The CDR3 here is CASSQDAPRDEQYF. In nucleotides, the CDR3 is TGTGCCAGCAGCCAAGACGCCCCTCGGGACGAGCAGTACTTC. Together with reference TRBV5-5 and TRBJ2-7, the CDR3 gives the full variable domain: DAGVTQSPTHLIKTRGQQVTLRCSPISGHKSVSWYQQVLGQGPQFIFQYYEKEERGRGNFPDRFSARQFPNYSSELNVNALLLGDSALYLCASSQDAPRDEQYFGPGTRLTVT.

This chain connects TRBV18 to TRBJ2-7; D gene unclear. Trimming shortened V by 2 bases and J by 7 bases, and 9 bases separated the two germline ends. The length of the CDR3 is 12 residues. CDR1 is KGHSH and CDR2 is LQKENI in the germline V gene. DNA of the CDR3: TGTGCCAGCTCACCAGTTACCCGAGAGCAGTACTTC. Amino acids: CASSPVTREQYF.

This clone was picked up a small number of times. The CDR3 loop reads CASSLFTDTQYF. Written as DNA, the CDR3 is TGTGCCAGCAGCTTATTTACAGATACGCAGTATTTT. The V and J genes are TRBV7-2 and TRBJ2-3; D not resolved. Germline CDR1 reads SGHTA; CDR2 reads FQGNSA. This CDR3 has 12 amino acids. V was trimmed by 2 bases and J by 3 bases, leaving 3 bases between them.

The chain has TRBV19 and TRBJ1-2, with 9 bases that match TRBD1. CDR1 is LNHDA and CDR2 is SQIVND in the germline V gene (reference sequence). CDR3 size: 15 residues. After removal of 7 bases from V and 4 bases from J, the junction contained 10 bases not matched to a gene. The DNA for the CDR3 is TGTGCCAGTAAGAAGAGCCCGACAGGGGGCTATGGCTACACCTTC. This codes for CASKKSPTGGYGYTF.

Only a few counts were recorded for this clone. The chain employs TRBV9 and TRBJ2-3, with D possibly matching TRBD2 (6 bases). The length of the CDR3 is 15 residues. Germline V lookup: CDR1 SGDLS, CDR2 YYNGEE. Trimming pared 1 base from V and 0 bases from J, leaving 9 bases between. DNA of the CDR3: TGTGCCAGCAGCGTATCGGCGGGGAGCACAGATACGCAGTATTTT. Its protein product is CASSVSAGSTDTQYF.

There are a few counts of this clone. CDR3 sequence (DNA): TGTGCCAGCAGCTCCACCGGGACGAGGAACACCGGGGAGCTGTTTTTT. It translates to CASSSTGTRNTGELFF. The rearrangement links TRBV11-3 to TRBJ2-2; either TRBD1 or TRBD2 may supply D (5 bases each). The CDR3 length is 16 residues. V lost 4 bases and J 1 base, leaving 13 bases between the germline ends. The germline CDR1 and CDR2 sequences are SGHNT and YENEEA.

This clone has just a few counts. The chain employs TRBV10-3 and TRBJ2-3; TRBD1 aligns across 9 bases. The CDR3 is 16 amino acids. In germline, CDR1 is ENHRY, CDR2 SYGVKD. V trimming: 2 bases; J trimming: 5 bases; junction bases outside the gene matches: 8. CDR3 sequence reads: CAISEGGTGTRDTQYF. CDR3 sequence (DNA): TGTGCCATCAGTGAGGGGGGGACAGGGACGAGAGATACGCAGTATTTT.

The CDR3 is CASSTTDPPYEQYF. The CDR3, as DNA: TGTGCCAGCAGCACTACGGACCCTCCCTACGAGCAGTACTTC. The genes are TRBV2 and TRBJ2-7; D is unresolved. The CDR3 has 14 amino acids. V shed 6 bases and J shed 2 bases, with 14 bases lying between them. CDR1 SNHLY and CDR2 FYNNEI come from the germline V gene.

This clone was seen ten or more times. The J gene is TRBJ1-5, the V gene TRBV28; D is possibly TRBD1 (5 bases). The V gene lost 3 bases and the J gene lost 7 bases, with 16 bases spanning the gap. CDR1 and CDR2 from the germline V gene are MDHEN and SYDVKM. This CDR3 is 15 amino acids long. This CDR3 reads CASSFSGRGGQPQHF. The CDR3 DNA is TGTGCCAGCAGTTTCTCGGGACGAGGCGGGCAGCCCCAGCATTTT.

This clone turned up a few times. The chain carries TRBV7-8 and TRBJ1-1; D is perhaps TRBD1 (5 bases). This CDR3 has 13 residues. Trimming shortened V by 4 bases and J by 3 bases, and 9 bases separated the two germline ends. Germline V CDR1 and CDR2: SGHVS, FQNEAQ. The CDR3 here is CASSYGGDTEAFF. CDR3 coding DNA: TGTGCCAGCAGCTATGGGGGAGACACTGAAGCTTTCTTT. Full variable domain (outside the CDR3, taken from reference TRBV7-8 and TRBJ1-1): GAGVSQSPRYKVAKRGQDVALRCDPISGHVSLFWYQQALGQGPEFLTYFQNEAQLDKSGLPSDRFFAERPEGSVSTLKIQRTQQEDSAVYLCASSYGGDTEAFFGQGTRLTVV.

This clone showed up just a few times. The chain recombines TRBV5-1 with TRBJ2-3; 11 nucleotides match TRBD1. The CDR3 contains 15 residues. CDR1 is SGHRS and CDR2 is YFSETQ in the germline V gene. Losses at the gene ends were 4 bases for V and 5 bases for J; bases not matched to a gene: 6. CDR3 in DNA: TGCGCCAGCAGCCCCGGACAGGGGGCGATAGATACGCAGTATTTT. It encodes CASSPGQGAIDTQYF.